These T cell receptor beta chains were read from a single sample in a study of response to subunit inactivated influenza vaccine. TCRdb passed the RT-PCR reads through MiXCR, listing each CDR3 protein once. The sample contains 800,000 or so distinct CDR3 sequences, around 20% of which appear only once. The sequencing here drew on PBMCs from blood, taken about 5 days after vaccination. Source of these receptors: a man aged 50-60 years who received an inactivated influenza vaccine. Both conserved end residues are part of each CDR3. The D gene is left open where the match is weak. Part of the rows lack a size; the others show once, few, many or a class for expanded clones.

cdr3_aa: CASSLQTTAPQFF
cdr3_nt: TGTGCCAGCAGCTTACAGACGACCGCACCGCAGTTCTTC
d_call: -
cdr3_length: 13
j_call: TRBJ2-1
clone_size: few
v_call: TRBV7-3

cdr3_aa: CASKRGPSSYEQYF
cdr3_nt: TGTGCCAGCAAAAGGGGCCCTAGCTCCTACGAGCAGTACTTC
d_call: -
cdr3_length: 14
j_call: TRBJ2-7
clone_size: many
v_call: TRBV19

cdr3_aa: CASSTQTSSYNEQFF
cdr3_nt: TGTGCCAGCAGCACGCAGACTAGCTCCTACAATGAGCAGTTCTTC
d_call: -
cdr3_length: 15
j_call: TRBJ2-1
clone_size: -
v_call: TRBV7-2

cdr3_aa: CASSSIPYNEQFF
cdr3_nt: TGTGCCAGCAGTTCTATTCCCTACAATGAGCAGTTCTTC
d_call: -
cdr3_length: 13
j_call: TRBJ2-1
clone_size: many
v_call: TRBV5-6

cdr3_aa: CSARGTTHNEQFF
cdr3_nt: TGCAGTGCTAGGGGGACTACACACAATGAGCAGTTCTTC
d_call: TRBD2
cdr3_length: 13
j_call: TRBJ2-1
clone_size: few
v_call: TRBV20-1

cdr3_aa: CASSVDGTSGHNEQFF
cdr3_nt: TGTGCCAGCAGCGTAGATGGGACTAGCGGTCACAATGAGCAGTTCTTC
d_call: TRBD2
cdr3_length: 16
j_call: TRBJ2-1
clone_size: few
v_call: TRBV9

cdr3_aa: CAIRPSVSTDTQYF
cdr3_nt: TGTGCCATCAGACCTAGCGTTAGCACAGATACGCAGTATTTT
d_call: -
cdr3_length: 14
j_call: TRBJ2-3
clone_size: -
v_call: TRBV10-3

cdr3_aa: CASSAQAPPDSPLHF
cdr3_nt: TGTGCCAGCTCTGCACAGGCTCCCCCGGATTCACCCCTCCACTTT
d_call: -
cdr3_length: 15
j_call: TRBJ1-6
clone_size: few
v_call: TRBV18

cdr3_aa: CASSDGALTYNEQFF
cdr3_nt: TGTGCCAGCAGTGACGGGGCGCTGACCTACAATGAGCAGTTCTTC
d_call: -
cdr3_length: 15
j_call: TRBJ2-1
clone_size: few
v_call: TRBV2

cdr3_aa: CASRTGGRGDEQFF
cdr3_nt: TGTGCCAGCAGGACAGGGGGCCGGGGCGATGAGCAGTTCTTC
d_call: TRBD1
cdr3_length: 14
j_call: TRBJ2-1
clone_size: few
v_call: TRBV6-1

cdr3_aa: CATSHSRQPVTYEQYF
cdr3_nt: TGTGCCACCAGTCACTCGAGGCAGCCAGTAACCTACGAGCAGTACTTC
d_call: -
cdr3_length: 16
j_call: TRBJ2-7
clone_size: many
v_call: TRBV15

cdr3_aa: CASREGTSLTYNEQFF
cdr3_nt: TGTGCCAGCAGGGAAGGGACTAGCCTTACATACAATGAGCAGTTCTTC
d_call: TRBD2
cdr3_length: 16
j_call: TRBJ2-1
clone_size: -
v_call: TRBV12-3/TRBV12-4

cdr3_aa: CASSLSGGHEKLFF
cdr3_nt: TGTGCCAGCAGCTTATCAGGGGGCCATGAAAAACTGTTTTTT
d_call: TRBD1
cdr3_length: 14
j_call: TRBJ1-4
clone_size: -
v_call: TRBV7-9

cdr3_aa: CASSSTWNPGEQYF
cdr3_nt: TGTGCCAGCAGCTCCACATGGAATCCGGGGGAGCAGTACTTC
d_call: -
cdr3_length: 14
j_call: TRBJ2-7
clone_size: -
v_call: TRBV7-6

cdr3_aa: CASSARQETSPLHF
cdr3_nt: TGTGCCAGCAGTGCCCGACAGGAAACTTCACCCCTCCACTTT
d_call: -
cdr3_length: 14
j_call: TRBJ1-6
clone_size: -
v_call: TRBV12-3/TRBV12-4

cdr3_aa: CAISERGEAFF
cdr3_nt: TGTGCCATCAGTGAGAGGGGGGAAGCTTTCTTT
d_call: -
cdr3_length: 11
j_call: TRBJ1-1
clone_size: few
v_call: TRBV10-3

cdr3_aa: CASVDNYNEQFF
cdr3_nt: TGCGCCAGCGTGGACAACTACAATGAGCAGTTCTTC
d_call: -
cdr3_length: 12
j_call: TRBJ2-1
clone_size: few
v_call: TRBV5-1

cdr3_aa: CASSTRRDLVDEQFF
cdr3_nt: TGCGCCAGCAGCACCCGGAGGGATTTAGTGGATGAGCAGTTCTTC
d_call: -
cdr3_length: 15
j_call: TRBJ2-1
clone_size: few
v_call: TRBV5-1

cdr3_aa: CASSPGQGAKEQYF
cdr3_nt: TGCGCCAGCAGCCCGGGACAGGGGGCGAAAGAGCAGTACTTC
d_call: TRBD1
cdr3_length: 14
j_call: TRBJ2-7
clone_size: few
v_call: TRBV4-1

cdr3_aa: CASSPQRGHNEQFF
cdr3_nt: TGTGCCAGCAGCCCTCAGCGGGGCCACAATGAGCAGTTCTTC
d_call: TRBD2
cdr3_length: 14
j_call: TRBJ2-1
clone_size: -
v_call: TRBV3-1

cdr3_aa: CASSALDRANTGELFF
cdr3_nt: TGCGCCAGCAGCGCCCTTGACAGGGCGAACACCGGGGAGCTGTTTTTT
d_call: TRBD1
cdr3_length: 16
j_call: TRBJ2-2
clone_size: few
v_call: TRBV4-3

cdr3_aa: CATSLGGAKNEQFF
cdr3_nt: TGTGCCACCTCATTGGGGGGCGCGAAGAATGAGCAGTTCTTC
d_call: -
cdr3_length: 14
j_call: TRBJ2-1
clone_size: few
v_call: TRBV12-3/TRBV12-4

cdr3_aa: CASSSASGSRADTQYF
cdr3_nt: TGTGCCAGCAGTTCGGCTAGCGGGAGCCGGGCAGATACGCAGTATTTT
d_call: TRBD2
cdr3_length: 16
j_call: TRBJ2-3
clone_size: few
v_call: TRBV6-5

cdr3_aa: CSARETSSYNEQFF
cdr3_nt: TGCAGTGCTAGAGAGACTAGCTCCTACAATGAGCAGTTCTTC
d_call: -
cdr3_length: 14
j_call: TRBJ2-1
clone_size: -
v_call: TRBV20-1

cdr3_aa: CASSTRTGHGNSPLHF
cdr3_nt: TGTGCCAGTAGTACCCGGACAGGACACGGGAATTCACCCCTCCACTTT
d_call: TRBD1
cdr3_length: 16
j_call: TRBJ1-6
clone_size: few
v_call: TRBV19

cdr3_aa: CASRSDYEKLFF
cdr3_nt: TGTGCCAGCAGAAGCGACTATGAAAAACTGTTTTTT
d_call: -
cdr3_length: 12
j_call: TRBJ1-4
clone_size: -
v_call: TRBV25-1

cdr3_aa: CSVEPGTVETDTQYF
cdr3_nt: TGCAGCGTCGAACCCGGGACGGTGGAGACAGATACGCAGTATTTT
d_call: -
cdr3_length: 15
j_call: TRBJ2-3
clone_size: -
v_call: TRBV29-1

cdr3_aa: CASSEGRVSWSSGYTF
cdr3_nt: TGTGCCAGCAGTGAAGGGAGGGTCAGTTGGAGTAGTGGCTACACCTTC
d_call: -
cdr3_length: 16
j_call: TRBJ1-2
clone_size: -
v_call: TRBV6-1

cdr3_aa: CASSTHTRGTDTQYF
cdr3_nt: TGTGCCAGCAGCACACATACTAGAGGTACAGATACGCAGTATTTT
d_call: -
cdr3_length: 15
j_call: TRBJ2-3
clone_size: once
v_call: TRBV9

cdr3_aa: CASSPSSGRRSYEQYF
cdr3_nt: TGTGCCAGCAGTCCATCTAGCGGGAGACGGTCCTACGAGCAGTACTTC
d_call: TRBD2
cdr3_length: 16
j_call: TRBJ2-7
clone_size: once
v_call: TRBV27

cdr3_aa: CASSLATPGLAGYEQYF
cdr3_nt: TGTGCCAGCAGTTTAGCCACGCCGGGACTAGCGGGGTACGAGCAGTACTTC
d_call: TRBD2
cdr3_length: 17
j_call: TRBJ2-7
clone_size: few
v_call: TRBV12-3/TRBV12-4

cdr3_aa: CASSLPEGDTGELFF
cdr3_nt: TGTGCCAGCAGCCTACCGGAGGGGGACACCGGGGAGCTGTTTTTT
d_call: -
cdr3_length: 15
j_call: TRBJ2-2
clone_size: -
v_call: TRBV7-6

cdr3_aa: CASRDRGPVSGELFF
cdr3_nt: TGTGCCAGCAGGGACAGGGGGCCGGTGTCCGGGGAGCTGTTTTTT
d_call: TRBD1
cdr3_length: 15
j_call: TRBJ2-2
clone_size: few
v_call: TRBV6-1

cdr3_aa: CASSRTSNEQFF
cdr3_nt: TGTGCCAGCAGTCGGACTAGCAATGAGCAGTTCTTC
d_call: TRBD2
cdr3_length: 12
j_call: TRBJ2-1
clone_size: -
v_call: TRBV12-3/TRBV12-4

cdr3_aa: CASSFERGSTYEQYF
cdr3_nt: TGTGCCAGCAGTTTTGAGAGAGGGAGTACCTACGAGCAGTACTTC
d_call: -
cdr3_length: 15
j_call: TRBJ2-7
clone_size: few
v_call: TRBV27

cdr3_aa: CASSVDLAAPYEQYF
cdr3_nt: TGTGCCAGCAGCGTAGATCTGGCCGCCCCCTACGAGCAGTACTTC
d_call: -
cdr3_length: 15
j_call: TRBJ2-7
clone_size: few
v_call: TRBV9

cdr3_aa: CASSSPRGVLAGVTDTQYF
cdr3_nt: TGTGCCAGCAGCTCTCCGAGAGGGGTACTAGCGGGAGTCACGGATACGCAGTATTTT
d_call: TRBD2
cdr3_length: 19
j_call: TRBJ2-3
clone_size: few
v_call: TRBV11-2

cdr3_aa: CAKWGQGASEQYF
cdr3_nt: TGTGCCAAGTGGGGACAGGGGGCATCCGAGCAGTACTTC
d_call: TRBD1
cdr3_length: 13
j_call: TRBJ2-7
clone_size: -
v_call: TRBV6-2/TRBV6-3

cdr3_aa: CASSPGTGSYGYTF
cdr3_nt: TGCGCCAGCAGCCCTGGGACAGGGAGCTATGGCTACACCTTC
d_call: TRBD1
cdr3_length: 14
j_call: TRBJ1-2
clone_size: many
v_call: TRBV5-1

cdr3_aa: CASSGGRQPQHF
cdr3_nt: TGTGCCAGCAGTGGGGGGCGTCAGCCCCAGCATTTT
d_call: -
cdr3_length: 12
j_call: TRBJ1-5
clone_size: few
v_call: TRBV12-3/TRBV12-4

cdr3_aa: CSASQGGFDEQYF
cdr3_nt: TGCAGTGCTAGTCAGGGTGGTTTTGACGAGCAGTACTTC
d_call: -
cdr3_length: 13
j_call: TRBJ2-7
clone_size: -
v_call: TRBV20-1

cdr3_aa: CASSSRTGTSDEQYF
cdr3_nt: TGTGCCAGCTCAAGTCGGACCGGGACTAGCGACGAGCAGTACTTC
d_call: TRBD2
cdr3_length: 15
j_call: TRBJ2-7
clone_size: -
v_call: TRBV18

cdr3_aa: CASSPRARGIRDTGELFF
cdr3_nt: TGTGCCAGCTCACCACGTGCGCGCGGGATACGTGACACCGGGGAGCTGTTTTTT
d_call: -
cdr3_length: 18
j_call: TRBJ2-2
clone_size: many
v_call: TRBV18

cdr3_aa: CSVAEQALSYEQYF
cdr3_nt: TGCAGCGTGGCCGAACAGGCCCTATCCTACGAGCAGTACTTC
d_call: -
cdr3_length: 14
j_call: TRBJ2-7
clone_size: few
v_call: TRBV29-1

cdr3_aa: CASSSWDTRSGANVLTF
cdr3_nt: TGTGCCAGCAGTTCCTGGGACACTCGCTCTGGGGCCAACGTCCTGACTTTC
d_call: -
cdr3_length: 17
j_call: TRBJ2-6
clone_size: -
v_call: TRBV12-3/TRBV12-4

cdr3_aa: CASSTFSRAGGALTDTQYF
cdr3_nt: TGTGCCAGCAGCACCTTCTCCAGGGCGGGGGGGGCCCTCACAGATACGCAGTATTTT
d_call: -
cdr3_length: 19
j_call: TRBJ2-3
clone_size: -
v_call: TRBV21-1